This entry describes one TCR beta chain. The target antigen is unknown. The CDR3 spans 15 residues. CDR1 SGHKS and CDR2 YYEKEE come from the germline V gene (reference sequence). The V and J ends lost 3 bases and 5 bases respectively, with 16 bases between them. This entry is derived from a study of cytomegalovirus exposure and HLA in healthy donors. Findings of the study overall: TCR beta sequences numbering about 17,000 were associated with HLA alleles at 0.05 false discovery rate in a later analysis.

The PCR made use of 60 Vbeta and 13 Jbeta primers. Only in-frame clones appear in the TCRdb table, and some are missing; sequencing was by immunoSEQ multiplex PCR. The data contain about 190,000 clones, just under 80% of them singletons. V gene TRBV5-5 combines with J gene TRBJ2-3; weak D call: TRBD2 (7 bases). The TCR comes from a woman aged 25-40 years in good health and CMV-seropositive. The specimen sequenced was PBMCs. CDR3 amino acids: CASSWGGLRGDTQYF. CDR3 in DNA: TGTGCCAGCAGCTGGGGGGGCCTAAGGGGAGATACGCAGTATTTT.